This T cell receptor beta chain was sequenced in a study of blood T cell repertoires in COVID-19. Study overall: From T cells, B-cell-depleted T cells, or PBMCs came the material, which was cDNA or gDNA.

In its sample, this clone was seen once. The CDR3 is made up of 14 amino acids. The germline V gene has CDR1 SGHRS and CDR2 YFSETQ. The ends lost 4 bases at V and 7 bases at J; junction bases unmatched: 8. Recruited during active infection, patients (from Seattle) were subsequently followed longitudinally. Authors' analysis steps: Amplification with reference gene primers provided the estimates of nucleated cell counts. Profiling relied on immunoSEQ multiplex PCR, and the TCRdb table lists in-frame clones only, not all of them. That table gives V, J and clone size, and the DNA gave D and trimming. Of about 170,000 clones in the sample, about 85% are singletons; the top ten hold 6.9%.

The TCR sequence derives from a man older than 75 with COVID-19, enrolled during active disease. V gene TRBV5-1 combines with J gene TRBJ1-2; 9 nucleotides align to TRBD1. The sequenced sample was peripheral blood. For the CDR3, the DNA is TGCGCCAGCAGCCCTGACAGGGGGGACCGTGGCTACACCTTC. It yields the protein CASSPDRGDRGYTF.